These 5 T cell receptor beta chains share one sample of origin, sequenced in a study of radiotherapy plus CTLA-4 blockade in lung cancer. This table comes from immunoSEQ multiplex PCR, and its TCRdb copy is limited to in-frame clones, with some not included. The data hold tens of thousands of clones, with approximately 85% observed a single time. This material consisted of peripheral blood, taken from a patient treated with radiotherapy plus ipilimumab. The source of these receptors is a human donor with non-small cell lung cancer whose response to radiotherapy plus ipilimumab could not be evaluated.

In its sample, this clone was seen once. This sequence joins TRBV7-9 and TRBJ2-7; D call uncertain. Germline V gives CDR1 SEHNR, CDR2 FQNEAQ (reference sequence). Trimming took 5 bases from V and 0 from J, leaving 8 bases between them. CDR3 length: 13 amino acids. CDR3 sequence: CASSVYSSYEQYF. In DNA, the CDR3 is TGTGCCAGCAGCGTATATAGCTCCTACGAGCAGTACTTC.

The chain links TRBV5-4 to TRBJ2-6; TRBD2 is a possible D gene (6 bases). V lost 4 bases and J 0 bases, leaving 14 bases between the germline ends. This CDR3 has 17 residues. The germline V gene encodes CDR1 SGHNT and CDR2 YYREEE (reference sequence). In DNA, the CDR3 is TGTGCCAGCAGCCCGGGACTCCTAAGCTCTGGGGCCAACGTCCTGACTTTC. It translates to CASSPGLLSSGANVLTF.

The V gene is TRBV7-2, the J gene TRBJ1-1; 10 bases are a match to TRBD1. Germline-derived CDR1 and CDR2 are SGHTA and FQGNSA. Trimming removed 5 bases from V and 10 bases from J; junction bases left unmatched: 7. CDR3 length: 13 residues. The CDR3 DNA is TGTGCCAGCAGCCCCGACAGGGGGCAGGCAGCTTTCTTT. It codes for CASSPDRGQAAFF.

The gene calls are TRBV19 and TRBJ2-7; 7 bases align to TRBD1. V trimming: 1 base; J trimming: 5 bases; junction bases outside the gene matches: 8. Germline loops: CDR1 LNHDA, CDR2 SQIVND (reference sequence). CDR3 length equals 15 residues. CDR3 nucleotide sequence: TGTGCCAGTAGTATAGCAAGGACAGGTCCGGACGAGCAGTACTTC. It specifies CASSIARTGPDEQYF.

The gene calls are TRBV18 and TRBJ2-7; D is perhaps TRBD1 (6 bases). The germline V gene encodes CDR1 KGHSH and CDR2 LQKENI. The CDR3 contains 14 residues. Trimming left V 2 bases short and J 2 bases short, with 10 bases between. The CDR3 loop is CASSPGGGAYEQYF. In nucleotides, the CDR3 is TGTGCCAGCTCACCAGGTGGGGGCGCCTACGAGCAGTACTTC.